This T cell receptor beta chain was recorded in a study of shared clonotypes between healthy human individuals. Background on the study: Three plates each covered CD4 naive and memory; CD8 naive two, CD8 memory one. Study-wide results and caveats: Clonotype sharing among donors was thought likely to change with sequencing depth.

This clone was detected only a few times. The antigen remains unidentified. With 4 bases clipped from V and 1 base from J, the junction kept 2 bases outside the gene matches. The germline gives CDR1 SGDLS, CDR2 YYNGEE. The CDR3 runs 14 residues. The test was conducted at deep level. Assay: immunoSEQ multiplex PCR; the TCRdb copy retains only in-frame clones and omits some. The table includes 2 million to 2.5 million clones, over 85% detected once. The sequence came from a man aged 18-30 years in good health. Some clones in this sample may be carry-over from other donors' samples. The chain combines TRBV9 with TRBJ1-1, with 9 bases identical to TRBD1. Sequencing was performed on naive CD4+ T cells from PBMCs. The subset: CD45RA+ positively selected. The CDR3 here is CASSLGQGNTEAFF. The CDR3 DNA is TGTGCCAGCAGCCTGGGACAGGGGAACACTGAAGCTTTCTTT. The whole variable domain, remainder taken from reference TRBV9 and TRBJ1-1, is DSGVTQTPKHLITATGQRVTLRCSPRSGDLSVYWYQQSLDQGLQFLIQYYNGEERAKGNILERFSAQQFPDLHSELNLSSLELGDSALYFCASSLGQGNTEAFFGQGTRLTVV.